The clone carrying this T cell receptor beta chain was seen a handful of times. 60 Vbeta and 13 Jbeta primers were used in PCR. Libraries were prepared by immunoSEQ multiplex PCR; TCRdb keeps only in-frame clonotypes and omits some of them. Among about 120,000 clones listed, 55% to 75% were seen once. The CDR3 loop spans 15 amino acids. J gave up 0 bases and V 5 bases, and 9 bases lay outside the gene matches. Germline V gene lookup returns CDR1 SQVTM and CDR2 ANQGSEA. This sample was included in a study of cytomegalovirus exposure and HLA in healthy donors. Sequencing input: PBMCs. This chain uses TRBV29-1 with TRBJ1-1; the match to TRBD1 covers 7 bases. This clonotype was sampled from a woman aged 40 to 50 in good health and CMV-seropositive. Written as DNA, the CDR3 is TGCAGCGTTACGGACAGGAGACACATGAACACTGAAGCTTTCTTT. Translated: CSVTDRRHMNTEAFF.